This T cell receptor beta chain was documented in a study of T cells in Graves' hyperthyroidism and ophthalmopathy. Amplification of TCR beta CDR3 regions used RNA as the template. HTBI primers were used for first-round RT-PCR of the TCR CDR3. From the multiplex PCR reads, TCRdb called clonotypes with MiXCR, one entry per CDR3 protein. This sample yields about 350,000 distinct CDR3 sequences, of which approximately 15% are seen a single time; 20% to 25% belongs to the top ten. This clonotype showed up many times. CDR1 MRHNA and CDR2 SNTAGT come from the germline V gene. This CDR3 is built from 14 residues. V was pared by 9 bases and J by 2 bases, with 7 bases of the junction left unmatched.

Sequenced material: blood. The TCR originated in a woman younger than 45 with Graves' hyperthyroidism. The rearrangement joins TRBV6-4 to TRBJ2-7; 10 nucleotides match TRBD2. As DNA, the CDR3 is TGTGCCAGAGGAGCGGGAGGGATCCCCTACGAGCAGTACTTC. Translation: CARGAGGIPYEQYF.